A selection of T cell receptor beta chains follows, all from one sample in a study of OX40 agonist ivuxolimab in advanced cancers. Clones were read by immunoSEQ multiplex PCR, and TCRdb kept only the in-frame ones, dropping some. Among some 40,000 clones listed, almost 80% were seen once. The sequences come from CD4+ or CD8+ T cells sorted from blood, collected in a trial of the OX40 agonist ivuxolimab. The receptor source for this set is an adult with an advanced solid tumor such as melanoma, head and neck, liver or kidney cancer. CDR3s include the opening cysteine and the closing phenylalanine or tryptophan. D genes are given only for firm matches. Size is omitted from some rows. Given values are once, few, many or a class for expanded clones.

NA	TRBJ2-2	TRBD1	TRBV5-8	CASSYSQGAGELFF	TGTGCCAGCAGCTACAGCCAGGGGGCCGGGGAGCTGTTTTTT
NA	TRBJ1-6	NA	TRBV7-9	CASSSSGGPYNSPLHF	TGTGCCAGCAGCTCTTCCGGGGGCCCTTATAATTCACCCCTCCACTTT
NA	TRBJ2-3	NA	TRBV2	CASSPVLHTDTQYF	TGTGCCAGCAGCCCAGTTCTCCACACAGATACGCAGTATTTT
once	TRBJ2-3	TRBD2	TRBV7-2	CASSSSRAGATDTQYF	TGTGCCAGCAGCTCCTCAAGAGCGGGGGCGACAGATACGCAGTATTTT
few	TRBJ2-1	NA	TRBV7-9	CASTSFNEQFF	TGTGCCAGCACCTCCTTCAATGAGCAGTTCTTC
once	TRBJ2-7	TRBD1	TRBV15	CATSRRQGPYEQYF	TGTGCCACCAGCAGGCGACAGGGACCCTACGAGCAGTACTTC
NA	TRBJ2-1	NA	TRBV7-3	CASSLTQSSYNEQFF	TGTGCCAGCAGCTTAACTCAGAGCTCCTACAATGAGCAGTTCTTC
NA	TRBJ1-2	NA	TRBV10-3	CAISDPGAGNYGYTF	TGTGCCATCAGTGACCCGGGGGCCGGGAACTATGGCTACACCTTC
NA	TRBJ2-1	TRBD2	TRBV27	CASSPRTSGYNEQFF	TGTGCCAGCAGTCCGAGGACTAGCGGCTACAATGAGCAGTTCTTC
NA	TRBJ2-7	NA	TRBV20-1	CSARAQSEQYF	TGCAGTGCTAGAGCCCAGAGCGAGCAGTACTTC
few	TRBJ1-2	NA	TRBV6-5	CASSSPQGFGYTF	TGTGCCAGCAGTTCGCCTCAGGGATTCGGCTACACCTTC
once	TRBJ1-3	TRBD1	TRBV5-1	CASSSGQDPLSGNTIYF	TGCGCCAGCAGCTCTGGACAGGACCCTCTCTCTGGAAACACCATATATTTT
NA	TRBJ2-1	NA	TRBV7-2	CASMGTLKGEQFF	TGTGCCAGCATGGGCACCCTAAAGGGTGAGCAGTTCTTC
NA	TRBJ2-2	TRBD2	TRBV5-1	CASSLGRTSENTGELFF	TGCGCCAGCAGCTTGGGACGGACTAGCGAGAACACCGGGGAGCTGTTTTTT
NA	TRBJ1-1	NA	TRBV6-1	CASSEPDRFMNTEAFF	TGTGCCAGCAGTGAACCCGACAGGTTCATGAACACTGAAGCTTTCTTT
NA	TRBJ2-7	TRBD2	TRBV9	CAGSPLAGGPTYEQYF	TGTGCCGGCAGCCCTCTAGCGGGGGGGCCGACCTACGAGCAGTACTTC
NA	TRBJ2-1	NA	TRBV21-1	CASSIRSGSRSEQFF	TGTGCCAGCAGCATAAGGAGCGGGTCGAGGAGTGAGCAGTTCTTC